These T cell receptor beta chains were read from a single sample in a study of beta chain features in type 1 diabetes. TCRdb keeps only in-frame clones here, not all; method: immunoSEQ multiplex PCR. The sample holds hundreds of thousands of clones; roughly 13% are singletons and the top ten take around 0.04%. The sample was naive CD4+ T cells from blood. These receptor sequences come from a young man with type 1 diabetes. The CDR3 runs from the conserved cysteine through the conserved F or W. Each record gives: CDR3 protein, CDR3 DNA, CDR3 length, D gene, clone size, V gene, J gene. The D gene is left open where the match is weak. Size values are once, few and many counts, or a class for expanded clones, and some rows have none.

CDR3: CAWSLDSEAFF; DNA: TGTGCCTGGAGTCTAGACAGTGAAGCTTTCTTT; length: 11; D: .; size: few; V: TRBV30; J: TRBJ1-1
CDR3: CAISGPGTGAYEQYF; DNA: TGTGCCATCAGCGGCCCCGGGACAGGGGCCTACGAGCAGTACTTC; length: 15; D: TRBD1; size: few; V: TRBV10-3; J: TRBJ2-7
CDR3: CSVEGPSLNTEAFF; DNA: TGCAGCGTTGAAGGCCCAAGCTTGAACACTGAAGCTTTCTTT; length: 14; D: .; size: .; V: TRBV29-1; J: TRBJ1-1
CDR3: CASSPSGGQADTQYF; DNA: TGTGCCAGCAGCCCTAGCGGGGGCCAGGCAGATACGCAGTATTTT; length: 15; D: TRBD2; size: few; V: TRBV5-6; J: TRBJ2-3
CDR3: CASSSQQEATEAFF; DNA: TGTGCCAGCAGCTCGCAACAGGAGGCCACTGAAGCTTTCTTT; length: 14; D: .; size: few; V: TRBV7-8; J: TRBJ1-1
CDR3: CASSKTGTSSYNEQFF; DNA: TGTGCCAGCAGCAAGACCGGGACTTCTTCCTACAATGAGCAGTTCTTC; length: 16; D: .; size: .; V: TRBV9; J: TRBJ2-1
CDR3: CASSLDPANSYEQYF; DNA: TGTGCCAGCAGCTTAGATCCTGCCAACTCCTACGAGCAGTACTTC; length: 15; D: .; size: .; V: TRBV7-2; J: TRBJ2-7
CDR3: CASSQGDITDTQYF; DNA: TGTGCCAGCAGCCAAGGGGATATCACAGATACGCAGTATTTT; length: 14; D: .; size: .; V: TRBV4-2; J: TRBJ2-3
CDR3: CATTDRPGYREAFF; DNA: TGTGCCACCACCGATAGACCAGGGTATCGAGAAGCTTTCTTT; length: 14; D: .; size: .; V: TRBV15; J: TRBJ1-1
CDR3: CASSQGRGEQYF; DNA: TGTGCCAGCAGCCAGGGGAGGGGCGAGCAGTACTTC; length: 12; D: TRBD2; size: .; V: TRBV14; J: TRBJ2-7
CDR3: CASSLSGTSGDSYNEQFF; DNA: TGTGCCAGCAGCTTATCCGGGACTAGCGGAGACTCCTACAATGAGCAGTTCTTC; length: 18; D: TRBD2; size: few; V: TRBV7-2; J: TRBJ2-1
CDR3: CASSQDFNYNEQFF; DNA: TGTGCCAGCAGCCAAGATTTTAACTACAATGAGCAGTTCTTC; length: 14; D: .; size: few; V: TRBV4-2; J: TRBJ2-1
CDR3: CASTGTGRETQYF; DNA: TGTGCCAGTACTGGGACAGGGAGAGAGACCCAGTACTTC; length: 13; D: TRBD1; size: few; V: TRBV19; J: TRBJ2-5
CDR3: CASSVGTSSYTDTQYF; DNA: TGTGCCAGCAGCGTGGGGACTTCCTCCTACACAGATACGCAGTATTTT; length: 16; D: .; size: .; V: TRBV9; J: TRBJ2-3
CDR3: CASSLTDSNYGYTF; DNA: TGTGCCAGCAGCTTAACGGACAGTAACTATGGCTACACCTTC; length: 14; D: .; size: few; V: TRBV11-1; J: TRBJ1-2
CDR3: CASTLPGQETQYF; DNA: TGTGCCAGCACCCTCCCAGGCCAAGAGACCCAGTACTTC; length: 13; D: .; size: few; V: TRBV7-2; J: TRBJ2-5
CDR3: CASSLDTSGTREQYF; DNA: TGCGCCAGCAGCTTGGATACTAGCGGGACCAGAGAGCAGTACTTC; length: 15; D: TRBD2; size: .; V: TRBV5-1; J: TRBJ2-7
CDR3: CAWSVRGTAGNEKLFF; DNA: TGTGCCTGGAGTGTACGAGGGACGGCGGGTAATGAAAAACTGTTTTTT; length: 16; D: .; size: .; V: TRBV30; J: TRBJ1-4
CDR3: CASTQVGRPWVGGETQYF; DNA: TGCGCCAGCACCCAAGTCGGCAGGCCGTGGGTCGGGGGAGAGACCCAGTACTTC; length: 18; D: .; size: .; V: TRBV23-1; J: TRBJ2-5
CDR3: CASSQIRGESNQPQHF; DNA: TGTGCCAGCAGCCAGATTCGGGGGGAGAGCAATCAGCCCCAGCATTTT; length: 16; D: .; size: few; V: TRBV6-6; J: TRBJ1-5
CDR3: CAWSARGGSTWGTEAFF; DNA: TGTGCCTGGAGTGCCCGCGGAGGGTCGACCTGGGGCACTGAAGCTTTCTTT; length: 17; D: .; size: few; V: TRBV30; J: TRBJ1-1
CDR3: CASSLKTGANTGELFF; DNA: TGTGCCAGCAGCTTAAAGACGGGGGCGAACACCGGGGAGCTGTTTTTT; length: 16; D: .; size: few; V: TRBV7-9; J: TRBJ2-2
CDR3: CASSFTPQEPQHF; DNA: TGTGCCAGCAGCTTCACACCTCAAGAGCCCCAGCATTTT; length: 13; D: .; size: .; V: TRBV7-2; J: TRBJ1-5
CDR3: CAWSVLRGGNQPQHF; DNA: TGTGCCTGGAGTGTACTAAGAGGAGGCAATCAGCCCCAGCATTTT; length: 15; D: .; size: .; V: TRBV30; J: TRBJ1-5
CDR3: CASSRRDNEQFF; DNA: TGCGCCAGCAGCCGGAGGGACAATGAGCAGTTCTTC; length: 12; D: .; size: few; V: TRBV4-1; J: TRBJ2-1
CDR3: CAWSRFEKVDGYTF; DNA: TGTGCCTGGAGTCGTTTCGAAAAGGTAGATGGCTACACCTTC; length: 14; D: .; size: .; V: TRBV30; J: TRBJ1-2
CDR3: CAWTPGEFFYNEQFF; DNA: TGTGCCTGGACCCCGGGGGAGTTCTTCTACAATGAGCAGTTCTTC; length: 15; D: .; size: few; V: TRBV30; J: TRBJ2-1
CDR3: CATSRGTGPSTDTQYF; DNA: TGTGCCACCAGCAGAGGCACCGGTCCTAGCACAGATACGCAGTATTTT; length: 16; D: .; size: .; V: TRBV15; J: TRBJ2-3